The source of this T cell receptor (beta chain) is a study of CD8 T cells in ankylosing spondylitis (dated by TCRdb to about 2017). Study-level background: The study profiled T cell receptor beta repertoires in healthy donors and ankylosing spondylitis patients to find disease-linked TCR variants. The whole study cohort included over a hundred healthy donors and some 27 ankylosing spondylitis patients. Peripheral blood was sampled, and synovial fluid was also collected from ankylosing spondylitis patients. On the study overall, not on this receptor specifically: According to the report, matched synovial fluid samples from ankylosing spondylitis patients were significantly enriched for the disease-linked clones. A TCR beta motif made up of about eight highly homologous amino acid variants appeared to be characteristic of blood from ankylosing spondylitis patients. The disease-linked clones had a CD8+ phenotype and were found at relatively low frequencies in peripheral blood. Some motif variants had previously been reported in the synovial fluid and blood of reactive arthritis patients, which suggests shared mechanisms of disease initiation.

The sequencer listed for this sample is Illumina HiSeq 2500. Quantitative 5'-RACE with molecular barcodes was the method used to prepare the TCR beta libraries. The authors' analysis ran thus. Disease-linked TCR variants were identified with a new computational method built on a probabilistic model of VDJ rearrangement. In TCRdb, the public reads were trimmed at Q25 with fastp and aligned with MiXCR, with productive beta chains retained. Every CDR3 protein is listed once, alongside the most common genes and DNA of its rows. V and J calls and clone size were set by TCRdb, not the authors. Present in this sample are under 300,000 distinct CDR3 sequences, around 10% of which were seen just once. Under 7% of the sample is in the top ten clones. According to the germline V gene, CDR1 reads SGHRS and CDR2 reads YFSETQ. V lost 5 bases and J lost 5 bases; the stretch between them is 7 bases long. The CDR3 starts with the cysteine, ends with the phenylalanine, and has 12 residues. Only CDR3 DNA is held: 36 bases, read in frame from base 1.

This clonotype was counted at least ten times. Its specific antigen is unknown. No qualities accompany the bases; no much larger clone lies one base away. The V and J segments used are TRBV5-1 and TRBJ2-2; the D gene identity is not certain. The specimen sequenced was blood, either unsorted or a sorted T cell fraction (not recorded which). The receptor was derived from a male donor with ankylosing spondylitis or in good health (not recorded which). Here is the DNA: TGCGCCAGCAGGCCTTGGACCGGGGAGCTGTTTTTT. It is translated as CASRPWTGELFF. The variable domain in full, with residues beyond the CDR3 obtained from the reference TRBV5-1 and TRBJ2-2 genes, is KAGVTQTPRYLIKTRGQQVTLSCSPISGHRSVSWYQQTPGQGLQFLFEYFSETQRNKGNFPGRFSGRQFSNSRSEMNVSTLELGDSALYLCASRPWTGELFFGEGSRLTVL.